Below are 9 T cell receptor beta chains sequenced from a single sample in a study of blood T cell repertoires in COVID-19. Sequencing was performed with immunoSEQ multiplex PCR; in TCRdb, only in-frame clones are kept and a portion is missing. The sample consists of about 210,000 clones, approximately 80% of them appearing once. The sample taken for sequencing was PBMCs or T cells enriched from blood (not recorded which). The receptors derive from a man aged 25 to 40 with acute COVID-19.

The genes are TRBV5-4 and TRBJ1-1; unclear D gene. This CDR3 is built from 13 residues. V lost 5 bases and J lost 2, with 10 bases in between. CDR1 and CDR2 (germline): SGHNT, YYREEE (reference sequence). CDR3 DNA: TGTGCCAGCAGTCACAGACTAAACACTGAAGCTTTCTTT. Translated, it gives CASSHRLNTEAFF.

The chain employs TRBV5-1 and TRBJ1-1; D is ambiguous. V shed 5 bases and J shed 0 bases, with 8 bases lying between them. The CDR3 loop spans 13 amino acids. Germline CDR1 and CDR2: SGHRS and YFSETQ. As DNA, the CDR3 is TGCGCCAGCAGGACATACCTGAACACTGAAGCTTTCTTT. Its protein is CASRTYLNTEAFF.

The chain employs TRBV5-1 and TRBJ1-1; D is unclear. This CDR3 has 15 residues. V was shortened by 4 bases and J by 1 base, with 14 bases between the two germline ends. From germline, CDR1 is SGHRS and CDR2 YFSETQ. CDR3 sequence (DNA): TGCGCCAGCAGCCCTCGGGTAGGTAGGAACACTGAAGCTTTCTTT. Translating gives CASSPRVGRNTEAFF.

V and J are TRBV5-1 and TRBJ2-2; TRBD1 matches 8 bases. Germline CDR1 and CDR2: SGHRS and YFSETQ. The J segment lost 14 bases and the V segment lost 2 bases, leaving 2 bases of the junction unmatched. This CDR3 is built from 11 residues. CDR3 DNA: TGCGCCAGCAGCTTTGGACAGGGCCTGTTTTTT. It translates to CASSFGQGLFF.

The chain couples TRBV6-1 to TRBJ1-5; the D is unclear. The CDR3 is 11 amino acids. The germline V gene encodes CDR1 MNHNS and CDR2 SASEGT. The ends were cut back, 3 bases at V and 9 bases at J, with 6 bases in the middle. The CDR3, as DNA: TGTGCCAGCAGTGACCCAGGGCCCCAGCATTTT. This sequence encodes CASSDPGPQHF.

This sequence joins TRBV23-1 and TRBJ1-1; 7 bases are a match to TRBD1. TRBV23-1 is sorted into the ORF group, with uncertain function. This CDR3 is 14 amino acids long. Trimming cost V 2 bases and J 6 bases; bases outside gene matches: 6. This CDR3 is CASSQQGGRAEAFF. CDR3 nucleotide sequence: TGCGCCAGCAGTCAACAGGGGGGAAGGGCTGAAGCTTTCTTT.

The J gene is TRBJ2-1, the V gene TRBV14, with 7 bases that match TRBD1. From germline, CDR1 is SGHDN and CDR2 FVKESK. CDR3 size: 15 residues. The V gene end was trimmed by 6 bases and the J gene end by 5 bases; junction bases not matched to a gene: 10. For the CDR3, the DNA is TGTGCCAGCAGTCGTACAGGGGATGGCCACAATGAGCAGTTCTTC. Protein sequence: CASSRTGDGHNEQFF. Combining the CDR3 with reference TRBV14 and TRBJ2-1 gives the whole variable domain EAGVTQFPSHSVIEKGQTVTLRCDPISGHDNLYWYRRVMGKEIKFLLHFVKESKQDESGMPNNRFLAERTGGTYSTLKVQPAELEDSGVYFCASSRTGDGHNEQFFGPGTRLTVL.

The chain carries TRBV18 and TRBJ2-3, with D tentatively TRBD1 (6 bases). The CDR3 consists of 15 residues. Germline values: CDR1 KGHSH, CDR2 LQKENI. V lost 4 bases and J lost 1, with 12 bases in between. CDR3 residues: CASSLRDTGTDTQYF. The CDR3 DNA reads as TGTGCCAGCTCACTCCGGGACACAGGCACAGATACGCAGTATTTT.

This clone turned up a few times. The CDR3 protein is CASSEERGGTYGYTF. The DNA for the CDR3 is TGTGCCAGCAGTGAAGAAAGGGGGGGGACATACGGCTACACCTTC. The V gene is TRBV6-1, the J gene TRBJ1-2, with TRBD1 as a possible D gene (6 bases). Germline-derived CDR1 and CDR2 are MNHNS and SASEGT. Trimming removed 1 base from V and 8 bases from J, with 17 bases in between. The length of the CDR3 is 15 residues.